The 5 T cell receptor beta chains reported below all come from one sample, sequenced in a study of memory CD4+ T cells and cytomegalovirus serostatus. Single viable CD3+CD4+CD8-CD45RO+ cells were sorted as the memory CD4+ T cells. Sequencing was performed with immunoSEQ multiplex PCR; in TCRdb, only in-frame clones are kept and a portion is missing. The table has around 84,000 clones, roughly 80% seen once. Input material: memory CD4+ T cells from blood. The receptors were sampled from an adult in good health and CMV-seronegative.

The chain carries TRBV2 and TRBJ1-3; D unclear. The CDR3 consists of 12 residues. The V gene's germline CDR1 is SNHLY and CDR2 FYNNEI. The V end was cut by 6 bases, the J end by 12 bases, with 15 bases between. The CDR3 DNA reads TGTGCCAGCAGCCCAGCGGTCGTCATCATATATTTT. It yields the protein CASSPAVVIIYF.

This clone was counted between two and nine times. This chain uses TRBV25-1 with TRBJ2-2, with D perhaps matching TRBD2 (6 bases). The CDR3 is 15 residues long. CDR1 MGHDK and CDR2 SYGVNS come from the germline V gene. Trimming removed 1 base from V and 5 bases from J, with 11 bases in between. The CDR3 region is CASSESLEGTGELFF. In DNA form, the CDR3 reads TGTGCCAGCAGTGAATCTCTGGAGGGGACCGGGGAGCTGTTTTTT.

CDR3 region: CASSFKMNTEAFF. CDR3 DNA sequence: TGTGCCAGCAGCTTCAAGATGAACACTGAAGCTTTCTTT. The chain carries TRBV7-2 and TRBJ1-1, with no clear D. CDR1 and CDR2 from the germline V gene are SGHTA and FQGNSA. Trimming pared 3 bases from V and 0 bases from J, leaving 5 bases between. The CDR3 consists of 13 residues.

The chain is built from TRBV7-8 and TRBJ2-3; 8 bases agree with TRBD2. In germline, CDR1 is SGHVS, CDR2 FQNEAQ. This CDR3 spans 16 amino acids. The V and J ends lost 4 bases and 2 bases, in that order; junction bases with no gene match: 8. The CDR3 DNA sequence: TGTGCCAGCAGCTACCCAGCGGGGGTGATCACAGATACGCAGTATTTT. It codes for CASSYPAGVITDTQYF.

The chain joins TRBV18 to TRBJ1-1; D is uncertain. V lost 3 bases to trimming and J lost 0 bases, with 8 bases between them. The CDR3 has 14 residues. From germline, CDR1 is KGHSH and CDR2 LQKENI. The CDR3 region is CASSPDLMNTEAFF. The CDR3 bases are TGTGCCAGCTCACCGGACCTCATGAACACTGAAGCTTTCTTT.